This TCR beta chain was found in a study of blood T cells in healthy people across ages. Alongside a J-beta primer mix, a sample-barcoded 5' primer served in a second PCR lasting roughly 6 to 11 cycles. TCRdb processed the 5' RACE reads anew with MiXCR; each CDR3 protein has one entry. The data show about 1.1 million distinct CDR3 sequences, more than 30% seen once. The table lists this clonotype with many counts. Antigen unknown. The germline V and J ends were trimmed by 2 bases and 9 bases, with 8 bases remaining between them. The CDR3 extends over 12 amino acids. The germline V gene encodes CDR1 PRHDT and CDR2 FYEKMQ (reference sequence). Study-wide results and limits: With naive T cell percentage, TCR beta diversity showed a strong correlation.

The specimen sequenced was blood. This sequence originates from a man aged 18 to 30 in good health. The chain has TRBV13 and TRBJ2-1; D is unclear. CDR3 DNA sequence: TGTGCCAGCAGCTTACGAACGACTGAGCAGTTCTTC. Translating gives CASSLRTTEQFF.